This T cell receptor (beta chain) emerged from a study of T cell changes during pregnancy in multiple sclerosis. Data came from immunoSEQ multiplex PCR; TCRdb stores just in-frame clones and leaves some out. The sample carries more than 75,000 clones, 80% to 95% recorded once. This CDR3 is 15 amino acids long. V trimming: 4 bases; J trimming: 0 bases; junction bases outside the gene matches: 0. Germline V CDR1 and CDR2: LNHDA, SQIVND (reference sequence). The clonotype was recovered from a female donor with multiple sclerosis, enrolled in a pregnancy study. Sequencing was performed on peripheral blood, taken in the first trimester of pregnancy. This chain uses TRBV19 with TRBJ2-1, with 10 bases identical to TRBD2. CDR3 coding DNA: TGTGCCAGTAGTACTAGCGGGAGCTCCTACAATGAGCAGTTCTTC. This gives the protein CASSTSGSSYNEQFF.